The 21 T cell receptor beta chains given below trace back to one sample, sequenced in a study of lymphopenia after photon versus proton radiotherapy. Assay: immunoSEQ multiplex PCR; the TCRdb copy retains only in-frame clones and omits some. The sample has some 76,000 clones, less than 95% seen once. The sample in question was peripheral blood, obtained from a patient treated with photon-based radiotherapy. These receptors originate from a woman aged 40 to 50 with cholangiocarcinoma.

J is TRBJ1-4 and V is TRBV9; no reliable D call. CDR1 SGDLS and CDR2 YYNGEE come from the germline V gene. Deletions cut 4 bases from V and 3 bases from J, with 16 bases between. The CDR3 covers 16 residues. This CDR3 is CASSPDDRQANEKLFF. Written as DNA, the CDR3 is TGTGCCAGCAGCCCTGACGACCGGCAGGCTAATGAAAAACTGTTTTTT.

The chain links TRBV5-8 to TRBJ1-2, with TRBD1 as a possible D gene (5 bases). The V gene lost 4 bases and the J gene lost 6 bases, with 13 bases spanning the gap. Germline-derived CDR1 and CDR2 are SGHTS and YDEGEE. This CDR3 has 13 residues. As DNA, the CDR3 is TGTGCCAGCAGCGCGTCTCCAGGGAATGGCTACACCTTC. Protein product: CASSASPGNGYTF.

The rearrangement joins TRBV9 to TRBJ1-1, with unresolved D. Germline CDR1 and CDR2: SGDLS and YYNGEE. The germline V and J ends were trimmed by 0 bases and 7 bases, with 13 bases remaining between them. This CDR3 spans 14 amino acids. CDR3 sequence: CASSVATMAVEAFF. CDR3 nucleotides: TGTGCCAGCAGCGTAGCTACGATGGCAGTTGAAGCTTTCTTT.

The chain has TRBV7-6 and TRBJ2-7; 7 nucleotides line up with TRBD2. CDR3 size: 13 residues. With V trimmed by 8 bases and J by 7 bases, 11 bases remained unmatched. CDR1 is SGHVS, CDR2 FNYEAQ, per germline. In nucleotides, the CDR3 is TGTGCCAGCCTCCCCGGGAGGACGGGGGAGCAGTACTTC. Protein sequence: CASLPGRTGEQYF.

The J gene is TRBJ2-1, the V gene TRBV5-4; the D call may be TRBD1 or TRBD2 (6 bases each). This CDR3 has 14 residues. V gave up 5 bases and J gave up 7 bases, with 16 bases separating them. CDR1 is SGHNT, CDR2 YYREEE, per germline (reference sequence). CDR3 protein: CASSSRQGGNEQFF. DNA for the CDR3: TGTGCCAGCAGTTCCCGGCAAGGGGGGAATGAGCAGTTCTTC.

This clone was picked up a small number of times. This chain joins TRBV9 and TRBJ2-2, with 8 positions matching TRBD1. In germline, CDR1 is SGDLS, CDR2 YYNGEE. The CDR3 runs to 15 residues. The V gene end was trimmed by 0 bases and the J gene end by 4 bases; junction bases not matched to a gene: 2. In nucleotides, the CDR3 is TGTGCCAGCAGCGTAGGACAGGGGTTCACCGGGGAGCTGTTTTTT. It specifies CASSVGQGFTGELFF.

The chain links TRBV6-1 to TRBJ2-7; D call uncertain. With 7 bases removed from V and 2 bases from J, the gap between germline ends came to 9 bases. The CDR3 runs to 12 residues. Germline V gene data show CDR1 as MNHNS and CDR2 as SASEGT. The CDR3 DNA sequence: TGTGCCAGCACCCCAGGAGCCTACGAGCAGTACTTC. This encodes CASTPGAYEQYF.

The rearrangement links TRBV5-1 to TRBJ2-7; tentatively, D is TRBD1 or TRBD2 (5 bases each). This CDR3 spans 16 amino acids. Germline lookup yields CDR1 SGHRS and CDR2 YFSETQ. Trimming removed 5 bases from V and 0 bases from J, with 18 bases in between. The CDR3 bases are TGCGCCAGCAGTTACCCGGGACGGAGGAACTCCTACGAGCAGTACTTC. As protein: CASSYPGRRNSYEQYF.

The chain is built from TRBV18 and TRBJ2-5; D is perhaps TRBD1 (7 bases). Per the germline V gene, CDR1 is KGHSH and CDR2 is LQKENI. This CDR3 is built from 11 residues. The V gene lost 6 bases and the J gene lost 11 bases, with 13 bases spanning the gap. The chain's CDR3 is CASSRDRKQYF. The CDR3 DNA reads as TGTGCCAGCTCGCGGGACAGAAAGCAGTACTTC.

As DNA, the CDR3 is TGTGCCAGCAGCTCTATGGACTCGGCAAATCAGCCCCAGCATTTT. Amino acids: CASSSMDSANQPQHF. The V call is TRBV7-9, the J call TRBJ1-5; D unclear. V dropped 4 bases and J dropped 4 bases, with 14 bases sitting between them. Looked up from germline, CDR1 is SEHNR and CDR2 is FQNEAQ (reference sequence). CDR3 length equals 15 residues.

The chain carries TRBV28 and TRBJ1-2, with TRBD1 matching over 7 bases. Germline loops: CDR1 MDHEN, CDR2 SYDVKM. The CDR3 consists of 14 residues. The V gene end was trimmed by 5 bases and the J gene end by 4 bases; junction bases not matched to a gene: 7. CDR3 DNA: TGTGCCAGCAGTACCGGGACAGTCACCTATGGCTACACCTTC. Translating it yields CASSTGTVTYGYTF.

The V gene is TRBV5-1, the J gene TRBJ2-7, with TRBD1 matching 10 bases. This CDR3 has 15 amino acids. CDR1 is SGHRS and CDR2 is YFSETQ in the germline V gene. The junction had 6 bases not matched to a gene; V was cut back by 4 bases and J by 2 bases. CDR3 residues: CASSPGQGIPYEQYF. The CDR3 DNA reads TGCGCCAGCAGCCCGGGACAGGGGATCCCCTACGAGCAGTACTTC.

The rearrangement uses TRBV19 and TRBJ1-2; the match to TRBD1 covers 7 bases. V lost 5 bases, J lost 5 bases, and 8 bases stayed unmatched. The CDR3 extends over 14 amino acids. CDR1 is LNHDA, CDR2 SQIVND, per germline (reference sequence). The CDR3 nucleotides are TGTGCCAGTAGTTTAGGACAGGAGGGGTATGGCTACACCTTC. Translating gives CASSLGQEGYGYTF. The full variable domain, in which reference TRBV19 and TRBJ1-2 provide the parts outside the CDR3, is DGGITQSPKYLFRKEGQNVTLSCEQNLNHDAMYWYRQDPGQGLRLIYYSQIVNDFQKGDIAEGYSVSREKKESFPLTVTSAQKNPTAFYLCASSLGQEGYGYTFGSGTRLTVV.

V is TRBV7-3 and J is TRBJ1-2; 8 bases agree with TRBD1. Looked up from germline, CDR1 is SGHTA and CDR2 is FQGTGA. The ends lost 5 bases at V and 8 bases at J; junction bases unmatched: 7. The CDR3 is 13 amino acids. The CDR3 DNA reads as TGTGCCAGCAGCCCCTCCCGACAGGGGGGCTACACCTTC. It yields the protein CASSPSRQGGYTF.

This chain uses TRBV4-1 with TRBJ2-7; TRBD1 might be the D (5 bases). V dropped 0 bases and J dropped 3 bases, with 9 bases sitting between them. The CDR3 is 14 residues long. CDR1 and CDR2 from the germline V gene are MGHRA and YSYEKL. The CDR3 sequence: CASSQDPGHYEQYF. CDR3 in DNA: TGCGCCAGCAGCCAAGATCCTGGACACTACGAGCAGTACTTC.

The chain employs TRBV27 and TRBJ2-1, with 7 bases matching TRBD2. Germline V gene lookup returns CDR1 MNHEY and CDR2 SMNVEV (reference sequence). V lost 6 bases and J lost 4; bases outside the gene matches: 6. The CDR3 runs to 14 residues. The CDR3 bases are TGTGCCAGCAGGGGGGGAGGGAGTTACAATGAGCAGTTCTTC. Translated, it gives CASRGGGSYNEQFF.

The gene calls are TRBV5-6 and TRBJ2-6, with 7 bases identical to TRBD2. The CDR3 is made up of 18 amino acids. Germline CDR1 and CDR2: SGHDT and YYEEEE. V trimming: 5 bases; J trimming: 2 bases; junction bases outside the gene matches: 13. The CDR3 bases are TGTGCCAGCAGGAGTCCCGGGGGGTCTTTGGCTGGGGCCAACGTCCTGACTTTC. Residues: CASRSPGGSLAGANVLTF.

This rearrangement joins TRBV29-1 to TRBJ2-7, with D possibly matching TRBD2 (7 bases). This CDR3 has 13 residues. CDR1 and CDR2 from the germline V gene are SQVTM and ANQGSEA. V was cut by 5 bases and J by 5 bases, with 16 bases left in between. The CDR3 region is CSVKGGRVDEQYF. The CDR3 bases are TGCAGCGTTAAGGGGGGGCGCGTAGACGAGCAGTACTTC.

The J gene is TRBJ2-3, the V gene TRBV12-5, with 8 bases aligning to TRBD1. J gave up 1 base and V 7 bases, and 4 bases lay outside the gene matches. Germline CDR1 is LGHNT and CDR2 is FRNRAP. CDR3 size: 14 residues. For the CDR3, the DNA is TGTGCTAGTGCCGGGACAGGCGGCACAGATACGCAGTATTTT. Protein: CASAGTGGTDTQYF.

CDR3 DNA: TGTGCCTGGAGTGACCGTGGCGGGAGACTGAACCGGGAGCTGTTTTTT. The encoded protein is CAWSDRGGRLNRELFF. The chain uses TRBV30 and TRBJ2-2, with 7 positions matching TRBD2. This CDR3 contains 16 residues. With 1 base clipped from V and 9 bases from J, the junction kept 14 bases outside the gene matches. Germline CDR1 and CDR2: GTSNPN and SVGIG (reference sequence).

The chain recombines TRBV5-1 with TRBJ1-5; 8 bases match TRBD1. V gave up 3 bases and J gave up 1 base; unmatched junction bases: 3. Germline values: CDR1 SGHRS, CDR2 YFSETQ. This CDR3 has 15 residues. The CDR3 protein is CASSYGTGSNQPQHF. The CDR3 coding sequence is TGCGCCAGCAGCTACGGGACAGGAAGCAATCAGCCCCAGCATTTT.